This T cell receptor beta chain appears in the sequencing data of a study of blood T cell repertoires in COVID-19. The method was immunoSEQ multiplex PCR; TCRdb's version includes in-frame clones alone and lacks a portion of them. This table holds over 100,000 clones, just under 85% found once. CDR3 length equals 15 residues. Germline trimming cut 4 bases from V and 5 bases from J; bases unmatched to any gene: 7. Germline CDR1 reads SGHTS; CDR2 reads YDEGEE. This receptor was obtained from a woman at least 80 years old with active or convalescent COVID-19. The source material was peripheral blood. The chain carries TRBV5-8 and TRBJ2-7; 12 nucleotides align to TRBD2. CDR3 sequence: CASSNLAGGRHEQYF. CDR3 nucleotides: TGTGCCAGCAGCAACCTAGCGGGAGGGCGTCACGAGCAGTACTTC.